This T cell receptor (beta chain) was identified in a study of T cells expressing NK-cell markers. Broader study findings: Researchers report these clonotypes also headed the CD3+CD56-NKG2C+ fraction in a few donors. NKG2C+ dominant clonotypes from over 5 donors made up roughly 1.0-7.0% of CD8+ T cells.

The CDR3 has 18 amino acids. Germline lookup yields CDR1 SQVTM and CDR2 ANQGSEA. The TCR beta cDNA came from 5'RACE template switching with UMIs. From its re-call of the 5' RACE reads, TCRdb lists each CDR3 protein once, without DNA. Reported are about 260,000 distinct CDR3 sequences; the ten largest clones contain approximately 0.41%. For this clonotype: What it binds is not known.

The material sequenced was blood T cells: a sorted CD56 or NKG2C T cell subset, CD4+ or CD8+ T cells, or bulk PBMC T cells (not recorded which). The rearrangement links TRBV29-1 to TRBJ2-1; no DNA is available, so the TRBD2 call from TCRdb remains unchecked. This TCR was recovered from a man between 18 and 35 years old in good health. CDR3: CSVGGLAGEGSTYNEQFF.